Listed below are T cell receptor beta chains from one sample, sequenced in a study of blood T cells in healthy people across ages. Each CDR3 protein gets one entry after TCRdb re-called the 5' RACE reads with MiXCR. The repertoire has about 1 million distinct CDR3 sequences, around 25% of them found once; the top ten carry approximately 0.71%. The sample was also reused in another study, on T cells of mothers and their children.

Material for sequencing was blood. The source is a girl aged 2 to 9 in good health. The CDR3 runs from the conserved cysteine through the conserved F or W. A D gene is named only where the DNA matches it firmly. Rows give clone size only sometimes, using once, few, many, or a class for an expanded clone.

j_call clone_size v_call d_call cdr3_length cdr3_aa cdr3_nt
TRBJ2-3 NA TRBV20-1 NA 14 CSVPLGTSTDTQYF TGCAGTGTCCCTCTGGGCACTAGCACAGATACGCAGTATTTT
TRBJ2-7 few TRBV29-1 TRBD1 13 CSVTDRGSYEQYF TGCAGCGTTACAGACAGGGGATCCTACGAGCAGTACTTC
TRBJ2-1 NA TRBV4-3 NA 17 CASSQEREFSSYNEQFF TGCGCCAGCAGCCAAGAAAGGGAGTTTAGCTCCTACAATGAGCAGTTCTTC
TRBJ2-5 few TRBV10-3 TRBD2 15 CAISERRGGQETQYF TGTGCCATCAGTGAACGGCGGGGGGGCCAAGAGACCCAGTACTTC
TRBJ2-7 NA TRBV10-3 NA 13 CAISDELSYEQYF TGTGCCATCAGTGACGAGCTGTCCTACGAGCAGTACTTC
TRBJ2-3 few TRBV11-2 NA 15 CASSFAWASTDTQYF TGTGCCAGCAGCTTTGCCTGGGCCTCCACAGATACGCAGTATTTT
TRBJ2-5 NA TRBV6-5 NA 13 CASREGLLASQYF TGTGCCAGCAGGGAGGGACTGCTTGCGTCCCAGTACTTC
TRBJ2-3 NA TRBV7-3 TRBD1 15 CASRGQGWLSDTQYF TGTGCCAGCAGGGGACAGGGTTGGTTGTCGGATACGCAGTATTTT
TRBJ2-5 NA TRBV11-2 NA 15 CASSWGVSEVETQYF TGTGCCAGCAGCTGGGGGGTCTCCGAGGTGGAGACCCAGTACTTC
TRBJ2-5 NA TRBV12-3/TRBV12-4 TRBD1 13 CASSRQGEETQYF TGTGCCAGCAGCCGACAGGGTGAGGAGACCCAGTACTTC
TRBJ2-7 NA TRBV6-1 NA 14 CASSEMISSPEQYF TGTGCCAGCAGTGAAATGATCTCTTCCCCCGAGCAGTACTTC